This T cell receptor (beta chain) originates from a study of PD-L1 blockade in urothelial cancer (TCRdb year 2017). In terms of the full investigation: Therapy was started at some point between 2014 and 2016 for all patients, and atezolizumab 1,200 mg was administered intravenously every 3 weeks. In the same patients, pretreatment tumors underwent whole exome sequencing and RNA sequencing in addition to TCR sequencing. Some 29 patients had pretreatment blood TCR-seq, roughly 24 had at least one posttreatment blood collection, and roughly 24 had tumor TCR-seq. Somatic, immune and clinical correlates of response to PD-L1 blockade with atezolizumab in urothelial cancer were the focus of an exploratory multi-omic analysis. Pretreatment tumor samples and matched peripheral blood, collected serially before and after atezolizumab treatment, underwent TCR sequencing. Blood samples yielded a median of around 150,000 T cells and some 80,000 unique TCRs, with median clonality 0.080. Blood samples were analyzed at 3 weeks after treatment start (second dose) and at 6 weeks after treatment start. Nine or ten patients reached durable clinical benefit, while 15 to 25 patients did not. An ECOG performance status of 0 or 1 was recorded for the patients, and 0 to 3 prior chemotherapy regimens had been received by the patients. Twenty-five of 29 patients were identified as males with urothelial cancer of bladder origin, and a prior smoking history was reported by 18 of 29 patients. Durable clinical benefit was defined as progression-free survival longer than 6 months, and TCR features were also tested against progression-free and overall survival.

The CDR3 starts with the cysteine, ends with the phenylalanine, and has 14 residues. Solely the CDR3 DNA is kept, with 42 bases framed from the first base. The CDR1 and CDR2 encoded by the germline V gene (reference sequence) are SSHAT and FNYEAQ. To estimate absolute template abundance from read counts, synthetic TCR analog templates were spiked into each PCR. The immunoSEQ assay was used to amplify TCRbeta CDR3 regions from genomic DNA with bias-controlled V and J gene primers. Rearranged TCRbeta segments were sequenced at approximately 20X coverage. As for the original processing: Clustering was used to correct sequencing errors, and CDR3s were annotated against IMGT to assign V, D and J genes. Downstream analyses used only productive TCRbeta rearrangements, leaving out any out-of-frame or stop-codon sequences. Clonality was computed as one minus Shannon entropy normalized by the log of the number of unique productive sequences. Fisher's exact test with Benjamini-Hochberg correction, at a threshold of adjusted p below 0.01, was used to find clones that differed between time points or between blood and tumor. As stored in TCRdb, this immuneACCESS dataset retains in-frame rearrangements with V and J assigned. A fraction of the clones does not appear; measured against another copy, unresolved V genes explain less than half of the discrepancy, and the remainder lacks a known reason. Clonal size and the V and J genes are those of that table, whereas D and trimming came from the DNA. Counted in this sample were over 100,000 clones; 85% to 95% of them appeared once. The top ten constitute around 4% of the sample.

Read against the paper, the sample's time point label means: peripheral blood 6 weeks after treatment start. A cohort of 25 to 30 patients with locally advanced or metastatic urothelial carcinoma, treated at Memorial Sloan Kettering on a trial protocol, was included. Peripheral blood mononuclear cells were collected pretreatment and during treatment, with between 1 and 8 total time points per patient. The Qiagen DNeasy Blood extraction kit was used to purify genomic DNA from total PBMCs and tumor samples. PBMCs were collected pretreatment and during treatment, and were isolated and stored as previously described. In regard to this clone: The clone's antigen remains unknown. At one of its ends the junction is not consistent with the germline gene, which may arise from a read error.

Overall study results and their limits: A pretreatment peripheral blood TCR clonality below the median was linked to improved progression-free and overall survival. Greater expansion of tumor-associated TCR clones in peripheral blood 3 weeks after the start of treatment was observed in patients with durable benefit (n ≈ 20, p = 0.022). Because the sample size was small (n = 29) and many of the analyses were exploratory, the results are meant to be hypothesis-generating.

This material consisted of PBMCs, taken around atezolizumab (anti-PD-L1) treatment. The sequence links TRBV7-7 to TRBJ1-4; the best D guess is TRBD1, with 6 bases matching. The TCR sequence derives from a man aged 60 to 75 with urothelial cancer. The base sequence is TGTGCTAGCAGCCGGGACACCGGGGATGAAAAACTGTTTTTT. It translates as CASSRDTGDEKLFF.